The 12 T cell receptor beta chains reported below all come from one sample, sequenced in a study of T cell responses to AZD1222 COVID-19 vaccine (dated by TCRdb to the early 2020s). The label giving this sample's time point can be read as: baseline before first vaccination. The library was obtained by the immunoSEQ multiplex PCR assay. Sourced from immuneACCESS, this table was stored by TCRdb with only in-frame sequences that have V and J called. A share of the clones is absent; for the studies checked, an unresolved V gene accounts for under half, and the remainder has no known explanation. Recorded for this sample are some 150,000 clones; about 90% of them occurred a single time. Of the sample, roughly 2% is held by the ten largest clones. Material: peripheral blood, obtained on day 0 of AZD1222 vaccination. These receptors originate from an adult in good health.

The chain combines TRBV6-2 or TRBV6-3 with TRBJ1-2; D may be TRBD1 (5 bases). The CDR3 is 13 amino acids. CDR1 and CDR2 from the germline V gene are MNHEY and SVGEGT. Trimming stripped 5 bases from V and 4 bases from J, with 11 bases between. The CDR3 here is CASSIRTPYGYTF. CDR3 DNA sequence: TGTGCCAGCAGTATCCGGACACCCTATGGCTACACCTTC.

J is TRBJ2-2 and V is TRBV27, with a tentative D call TRBD1 (5 bases). Per the germline V gene, CDR1 is MNHEY and CDR2 is SMNVEV (reference sequence). Deletions cut 3 bases from V and 5 bases from J, with 13 bases between. CDR3 length: 15 residues. In nucleotides, the CDR3 is TGTGCCAGCAGTTTTCTTACAGGTTGGACCGGGGAGCTGTTTTTT. This codes for CASSFLTGWTGELFF.

The chain joins TRBV5-1 to TRBJ1-2; TRBD1 matches at 8 bases. Germline V lookup: CDR1 SGHRS, CDR2 YFSETQ. This CDR3 comprises 15 residues. The trim removed 0 bases at V and 3 bases at J, leaving 4 bases unmatched. CDR3 in DNA: TGCGCCAGCAGCTTGGGACAGGGGAGGGACTATGGCTACACCTTC. Protein sequence: CASSLGQGRDYGYTF.

The gene calls are TRBV28 and TRBJ2-6, with 12 bases aligning to TRBD1. The junction had 6 bases not matched to a gene; V was cut back by 11 bases and J by 1 base. The germline V gene encodes CDR1 MDHEN and CDR2 SYDVKM. The CDR3 spans 16 residues. This CDR3 is CALGQGAASGANVLTF. The CDR3 nucleotides read TGTGCCCTGGGACAGGGGGCAGCATCTGGGGCCAACGTCCTGACTTTC.

CDR3 region: CATRRDRGRNEQFF. The CDR3, as DNA: TGTGCCACACGGCGGGACAGGGGGCGCAATGAGCAGTTCTTC. The V call is TRBV6-5, the J call TRBJ2-1; 12 bases align to TRBD1. This CDR3 spans 14 amino acids. CDR1 and CDR2 from the germline V gene are MNHEY and SVGAGI. J gave up 6 bases and V 10 bases, and 7 bases lay outside the gene matches.

The rearrangement uses TRBV4-2 and TRBJ2-1; no clear D gene. Looked up from germline, CDR1 is LGHNA and CDR2 is YNFKEQ. The CDR3 totals 14 residues. V was clipped by 4 bases and J by 8 bases, with 15 bases between them. Here the CDR3 reads CASSRPDSGYEQFF. The CDR3 DNA follows: TGTGCCAGCAGCCGTCCCGACTCAGGCTATGAGCAGTTCTTC.

The chain joins TRBV5-1 to TRBJ2-3, with 10 bases that match TRBD2. The CDR3 consists of 14 residues. The V gene's germline CDR1 is SGHRS and CDR2 YFSETQ. Trimming took 5 bases from V and 2 from J; bases not matched to a gene: 2. The CDR3 DNA follows: TGCGCCAGCAGGAGCGGGGGGGTCACAGATACGCAGTATTTT. It yields the protein CASRSGGVTDTQYF.

The chain couples TRBV10-2 to TRBJ2-7, with a tentative D call TRBD1 (6 bases). This CDR3 has 14 residues. Trimming left V 8 bases short and J 2 bases short, with 16 bases between. Per germline, CDR1 WSHSY and CDR2 SAAADI. The CDR3 spells CASSAAGDPYEQYF. CDR3 DNA sequence: TGCGCCAGCTCGGCGGCAGGGGATCCCTACGAGCAGTACTTC.

This chain joins TRBV7-2 and TRBJ2-7; D might be TRBD1 or TRBD2, each matching 6 bases. Germline assignment: CDR1 SGHTA and CDR2 FQGNSA. V lost 1 base to trimming and J lost 5 bases, with 18 bases between them. This CDR3 has 16 amino acids. CDR3 sequence reads: CASSLVVTGLYHEQYF. The CDR3 bases are TGTGCCAGCAGCTTAGTGGTGACAGGACTATACCACGAGCAGTACTTC.

The CDR3 sequence: CSVEFLAGYNEQFF. As DNA, the CDR3 is TGCAGCGTTGAGTTCCTAGCGGGATACAATGAGCAGTTCTTC. This chain uses TRBV29-1 with TRBJ2-1, with TRBD2 matching 9 bases. The germline V gene encodes CDR1 SQVTM and CDR2 ANQGSEA. V was pared by 3 bases and J by 4 bases, with 4 bases of the junction left unmatched. The CDR3 sequence is 14 residues long.

The gene calls are TRBV19 and TRBJ2-1; D call uncertain. V lost 2 bases and J lost 5, with 4 bases in between. The germline gives CDR1 LNHDA, CDR2 SQIVND (reference sequence). The CDR3 extends over 12 amino acids. The DNA for the CDR3 is TGTGCCAGTAGTATAATGGACAATGAGCAGTTCTTC. Encoded protein: CASSIMDNEQFF.

This rearrangement joins TRBV19 to TRBJ1-4; no reliable D call. CDR1 is LNHDA and CDR2 is SQIVND in the germline V gene (reference sequence). V was pared by 3 bases and J by 10 bases, with 9 bases between. There are 12 residues in the CDR3. In nucleotides, the CDR3 is TGTGCCAGTAGTATCACGGCGGGAAAACTGTTTTTT. Its translation: CASSITAGKLFF.